There are a few counts of the clone carrying this T cell receptor beta chain. The sample originates from a study of blood T cell repertoires in COVID-19. At the level of the study: Italy, Spain and the United States were the sources of the convalescent and acute COVID-19 samples. T cells, B-cell-depleted T cells, or PBMCs supplied cDNA or gDNA.

The CDR3 contains 17 residues. V was pared by 5 bases and J by 3 bases, with 17 bases between. Germline-derived CDR1 and CDR2 are SGHTA and FQGNSA. Per the original data handling: Reference gene primer amplification gave estimated nucleated cell counts. The repertoire was sequenced with immunoSEQ multiplex PCR; TCRdb's copy has only in-frame clones and lacks some. The V and J calls and the clone size are those of that table, but D and trimming were determined from the DNA. The data hold about 140,000 clones, with about 90% observed a single time. Specimen: peripheral blood. This clonotype originated in a man in his fifties or sixties with active or convalescent COVID-19. The V and J genes are TRBV7-2 and TRBJ1-6, with no clear D. DNA for the CDR3: TGTGCCAGCAGCCTCCCTCCCCGCCCGAGCTATAATTCACCCCTCCACTTT. Amino acid sequence: CASSLPPRPSYNSPLHF. Combining the CDR3 with reference TRBV7-2 and TRBJ1-6 gives the whole variable domain GAGVSQSPSNKVTEKGKDVELRCDPISGHTALYWYRQSLGQGLEFLIYFQGNSAPDKSGLPSDRFSAERTGGSVSTLTIQRTQQEDSAVYLCASSLPPRPSYNSPLHFGNGTRLTVT.